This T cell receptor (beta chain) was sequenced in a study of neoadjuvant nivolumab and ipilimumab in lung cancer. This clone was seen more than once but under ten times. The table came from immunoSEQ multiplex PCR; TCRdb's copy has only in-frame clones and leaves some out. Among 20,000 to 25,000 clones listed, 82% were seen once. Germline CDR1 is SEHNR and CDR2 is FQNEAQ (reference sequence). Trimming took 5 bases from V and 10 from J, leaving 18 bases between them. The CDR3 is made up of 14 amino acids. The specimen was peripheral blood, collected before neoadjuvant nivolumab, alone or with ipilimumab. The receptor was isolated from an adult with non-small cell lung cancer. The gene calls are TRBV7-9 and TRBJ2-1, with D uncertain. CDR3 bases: TGTGCCAGCAGCGTTGGCTTGGATGGTGTAGAGCAGTTCTTC. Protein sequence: CASSVGLDGVEQFF.